The next 25 T cell receptor beta chains were all read from a single sample in a study of tumor and adjacent non-tumor tissue in lung cancer. RNA was extracted from bulk tissue without any cell sorting. Three rounds of nested PCR, following a modified ARM-PCR protocol, produced the TCRbeta library. TCRdb processed the multiplex PCR reads anew with MiXCR; each CDR3 protein has one entry. Altogether 200,000 to 250,000 distinct CDR3 sequences are present, less than 80% being singletons, with the ten largest covering under 30%. The specimen was lung tumor tissue. These receptors were taken from a man in his sixties with non-small cell lung cancer.

Note on this clonotype: With a much larger clone just one base away, this may be a read error. The chain couples TRBV20-1 to TRBJ2-7; D ambiguous. The V end lost 5 bases, the J end lost 4 bases, and 6 bases lay between the germline ends. The CDR3 sequence is 10 residues long. Germline CDR1 is DFQATT and CDR2 is SNEGSKA (reference sequence). CDR3 bases: TGCAGTGCTGTTAAATACGAGCAGTACTTC. Its translation: CSAVKYEQYF.

This clonotype came up many times. The genes are TRBV6-6 and TRBJ2-5; TRBD1 matches 11 bases. There are 15 residues in the CDR3. V dropped 5 bases and J dropped 5; count of bases not matched to a gene: 7. Germline V gene lookup returns CDR1 MNHNY and CDR2 SVGAGI (reference sequence). The CDR3 nucleotides are TGTGCCAGCAGTCCTTGGACAGGGGGCAGGGAGACCCAGTACTTC. Protein sequence: CASSPWTGGRETQYF.

This clonotype has just a few counts. At one of its ends the junction is not consistent with the germline gene, which may arise from a read error. This chain connects TRBV4-2 to TRBJ2-1; D unresolved. In germline, CDR1 is LGHNA, CDR2 YNFKEQ. This CDR3 contains 12 residues. The CDR3: CASGQAYNEQFF. As DNA, the CDR3 is TGTGCCAGCGGCCAAGCCTATAATGAGCAGTTCTTC.

With respect to this clonotype: The CDR3 does not close with the conserved phenylalanine or tryptophan, likely indicating a read error. The J gene is TRBJ2-2, the V gene TRBV11-2, with D perhaps matching TRBD1 (5 bases). V gave up 6 bases and J gave up 5 bases, with 19 bases separating them. This CDR3 has 16 residues. Germline V lookup: CDR1 SGHAT, CDR2 FQNNGV. The CDR3 sequence: CASRIPGKGRTGELFI. The CDR3 coding sequence is TGTGCCAGCAGAATCCCAGGGAAGGGAAGGACCGGGGAGCTGTTTATT.

As regards this clonotype: This may arise from a read error, as a much more abundant clone is one base away. The chain recombines TRBV12-3 or TRBV12-4 with TRBJ2-7, with 10 nucleotides matching TRBD2. There are 15 residues in the CDR3. The CDR3 DNA is TGTGCCAGCAGTTTTAGGCTAGCGGGAGACTACGAGCAGCACTTC. This translates into CASSFRLAGDYEQHF.

Points on this clonotype: The junction differs from germline at one of its ends, possibly a read error. The J gene is TRBJ2-5, the V gene TRBV20-1; 12 bases map to TRBD2. In germline, CDR1 is DFQATT, CDR2 SNEGSKA (reference sequence). The CDR3 totals 16 residues. The CDR3 region has the DNA TGCAGTGCTAGAGATATTCTAGCGGGAGGGAGAGAGACCCAGTGCTTC. It specifies CSARDILAGGRETQCF.

As regards this clonotype: A read error may account for a junction end that differs from germline. In nucleotides, the CDR3 is TGTGCCAGCATCTTCTCAGCGCGCATCGACTACAAGCAGTACTTC. Amino acids: CASIFSARIDYKQYF. The V gene is TRBV11-3, the J gene TRBJ2-7; a weak D match, TRBD2 (5 bases). The CDR3 is made up of 15 amino acids. CDR1 and CDR2 (germline): SGHNT, YENEEA.

Points on this clonotype: At one boundary the junction diverges from the germline segment, which might be a read error. CDR3 in DNA: TGCAGTGCTAGTGTCGGGAACGAAGAGACTCAGTACTTC. Residues: CSASVGNEETQYF. V is TRBV20-1 and J is TRBJ2-5; TRBD2 might be the D (5 bases). Germline V lookup: CDR1 DFQATT, CDR2 SNEGSKA (reference sequence). The CDR3 length is 13 residues.

This clonotype was picked up a small number of times. The V and J genes are TRBV10-1 and TRBJ2-7, with 11 bases fitting TRBD2. CDR1 is WNHNN and CDR2 is SYGVQD in the germline V gene (reference sequence). The length of the CDR3 is 15 residues. J was trimmed by 3 bases and V by 3 bases; bases with no gene match: 4. The CDR3, as DNA: TGCGCCAGCAGTGATACGACTAGCGGGGTCTACGAGCAGTACTTC. Residues: CASSDTTSGVYEQYF.

This clonotype has a count of ten or more. V and J are TRBV4-3 and TRBJ2-1; 10 nucleotides agree with TRBD1. V gave up 0 bases and J gave up 3 bases; unmatched junction bases: 2. Germline V gene data show CDR1 as LGHNA and CDR2 as YSLEER. This CDR3 contains 16 residues. CDR3 protein: CASSQERTGGYNEQFF. The CDR3, as DNA: TGCGCCAGCAGCCAAGAGCGGACAGGGGGCTACAATGAGCAGTTCTTC.

V usage is TRBV4-2 and J usage is TRBJ2-1; 12 nucleotides match TRBD1. Per germline, CDR1 LGHNA and CDR2 YNFKEQ. Germline trimming cut 1 base from V and 0 bases from J; bases unmatched to any gene: 10. The CDR3 consists of 20 residues. DNA for the CDR3: TGTGCCAGCAGCCAAGTAGAGGGACAGGGGGCTTCCAACTCCTACAATGAGCAGTTCTTC. Amino acids: CASSQVEGQGASNSYNEQFF.

This chain joins TRBV10-3 and TRBJ2-7; D possibly corresponds to TRBD1 (6 bases). Germline V gene lookup returns CDR1 ENHRY and CDR2 SYGVKD. CDR3 length equals 11 residues. V lost 7 bases and J lost 5, with 9 bases in between. The CDR3 sequence: CAIKTGNEQYF. The CDR3 DNA reads TGTGCCATCAAAACAGGGAACGAGCAGTACTTC.

As concerns this clonotype: The CDR3 carries no conserved terminal phenylalanine or tryptophan, so it likely arises from a read error. The V gene is TRBV11-2, the J gene TRBJ1-1, with TRBD1 matching 8 bases. The germline gives CDR1 SGHAT, CDR2 FQNNGV. The CDR3 loop spans 13 amino acids. CDR3 amino acids: CASSTQGATDAFY. For the CDR3, the DNA is TGTGCCAGCAGTACCCAGGGGGCCACTGATGCTTTCTAT.

Regarding this clonotype: Mismatch with germline at one junction end may stem from a read error. This chain connects TRBV5-1 to TRBJ2-3; 13 bases match TRBD2. The CDR3 is 17 residues long. Germline V gene data show CDR1 as SGHRS and CDR2 as YFSETQ. The CDR3 nucleotides read TGCGCCAGCAGCCCCGAGGGACTAGCGGGAAGGGCAGATACGCAGAATTTT. It is translated as CASSPEGLAGRADTQNF.

About this clonotype itself: Relative to the germline gene, one junction end is altered; a read error may explain this. V and J are TRBV6-2 or TRBV6-3 and TRBJ2-7; 12 positions agree with TRBD1. Germline CDR1 is MNHEY and CDR2 is SVGEGT. The CDR3 sequence is 16 residues long. The CDR3 nucleotides are TGTACCAGCAGTTACCAACCCGGGACAGGGGGCGAGGAGCAATACTTC. Translated, it gives CTSSYQPGTGGEEQYF.

This clonotype was picked up many times. This chain uses TRBV11-2 with TRBJ1-3; D might be TRBD1 (5 bases). Germline CDR1 reads SGHAT; CDR2 reads FQNNGV. This CDR3 has 17 residues. Deletions cut 1 base from V and 0 bases from J, with 13 bases between. The CDR3 loop reads CASSLAPTGLSGNTIYF. The DNA for the CDR3 is TGTGCCAGCAGCTTAGCTCCGACGGGGCTCTCTGGAAACACCATATATTTT.

This clonotype was seen only once. The J gene is TRBJ2-6, the V gene TRBV5-5, with a weak D call TRBD2 (6 bases). Trimming left V 4 bases short and J 2 bases short, with 22 bases between. The CDR3 contains 19 residues. Germline V gene lookup returns CDR1 SGHKS and CDR2 YYEKEE (reference sequence). CDR3 DNA: TGTGCCAGCAGCCTGGTCCCCCTTGCGGGATGGGCTGGGGCCAACGTCCTGACTTTC. Translating gives CASSLVPLAGWAGANVLTF.

This rearrangement joins TRBV20-1 to TRBJ2-3; the match to TRBD2 covers 10 bases. The CDR3 totals 17 residues. V was clipped by 7 bases and J by 4 bases; unmatched bases: 17. Germline CDR1 reads DFQATT; CDR2 reads SNEGSKA (reference sequence). In DNA form, the CDR3 reads TGCAGTGAAACAGACAGCGGGGGGGGCAGTTTATCAGATACGCAGTATTTT. Its protein product is CSETDSGGGSLSDTQYF.

Regarding this clonotype: One base away lies a much larger clone, so this may be a sequencing read error. The chain employs TRBV12-3 or TRBV12-4 and TRBJ1-5; D possibly corresponds to TRBD1 (5 bases). CDR3 length equals 14 residues. Trimming shortened V by 5 bases and J by 11 bases, and 19 bases separated the two germline ends. CDR3 sequence: CASSRTSERQSQHF. Here the CDR3 DNA reads TGTGCCAGCAGTAGGACAAGCGAAAGGCAGTCCCAGCATTTT.

J is TRBJ1-2 and V is TRBV11-2; D may be TRBD1 (5 bases). CDR1 and CDR2 (germline): SGHAT, FQNNGV. The CDR3 runs 13 residues. V lost 10 bases and J 10 bases, leaving 22 bases between the germline ends. CDR3 DNA sequence: TGTGCCAACAACTTAGGATGGGGGGATGTCTACACCTTC. It specifies CANNLGWGDVYTF.

The gene calls are TRBV10-3 and TRBJ1-2, with D unclear. Trimming left V 4 bases short and J 6 bases short, with 15 bases between. This CDR3 has 14 amino acids. The germline CDR1 and CDR2 sequences are ENHRY and SYGVKD. The CDR3 spells CAISGVTGFDGYTF. CDR3 in DNA: TGTGCCATCAGTGGGGTTACGGGATTCGATGGCTACACCTTC.

This chain joins TRBV6-6 and TRBJ2-2, with D unclear. The CDR3 covers 13 residues. Trimming took 4 bases from V and 0 from J, leaving 3 bases between them. Germline V gene sequence: CDR1 MNHNY, CDR2 SVGAGI (reference sequence). As DNA, the CDR3 is TGTGCCAGCAGTTCCTCGAACACCGGGGAGCTGTTTTTT. Protein sequence: CASSSSNTGELFF.

Notes on this clonotype: At one boundary the junction diverges from the germline segment, which might be a read error. The rearrangement joins TRBV4-3 to TRBJ1-5, with 8 nucleotides matching TRBD1. Germline CDR1 and CDR2: LGHNA and YSLEER. This CDR3 has 16 amino acids. DNA of the CDR3: TGCGCCAGCAGCCAAGAGCCGGGCAGGGGGCAGCAGCCCCAGCAGTTT. Encoded protein: CASSQEPGRGQQPQQF.

The chain joins TRBV11-3 to TRBJ2-2, with 8 bases that match TRBD1. The CDR3 has 15 amino acids. V shed 2 bases, J shed 5 bases, and the junction held 4 bases outside the gene matches. Germline V lookup: CDR1 SGHNT, CDR2 YENEEA. The CDR3 DNA sequence: TGTGCCAGCAGCTTATGGACAGGGAAGACCGGGGAGCTGTTTTTT. Translation: CASSLWTGKTGELFF.

The chain joins TRBV29-1 to TRBJ2-6; D unclear. The germline V and J ends were trimmed by 6 bases and 0 bases, with 3 bases remaining between them. The germline V gene encodes CDR1 SQVTM and CDR2 ANQGSEA. The CDR3 contains 12 residues. CDR3 nucleotide sequence: TGCAGCGTCGTCTCTGGGGCCAACGTCCTGACTTTC. Protein: CSVVSGANVLTF.